This T cell receptor beta chain was retrieved from a study of T cells after yellow fever vaccination. Study context: Libraries from low-cell-number fractions were prepared with the SMART-Seq v4 Ultra Low Input RNA kit. Findings of the study overall: A small proportion of clonotypes was detected in both the CD4 and CD8 compartments. Re-detected after boosting: most primary clones, about 95% of CD4 and around 86% of CD8.

V dropped 7 bases and J dropped 6; count of bases not matched to a gene: 9. The CDR3 runs 16 residues. Germline CDR1 reads MNHNS; CDR2 reads SASEGT. Template switching by 5'RACE produced TCR cDNA, adding a universal primer site and UMIs. A single record per CDR3 protein comes from TCRdb applying MiXCR to the 5' RACE reads. The sample lists 120,000 or so distinct CDR3 sequences, about 7% occurring once. This clonotype came up many times. Its antigen is currently unknown. Sequences were derived from CD4+ T cells sorted from PBMCs, sampled about 49 days after the first yellow fever vaccination. The receptor's source is a man younger than 35 who received the YFV17D yellow fever vaccine. V usage is TRBV6-1 and J usage is TRBJ2-3, with 14 bases matching TRBD2. CDR3 in amino acids: CASTGTSGGGVDTQYF. DNA for the CDR3: TGTGCCAGCACCGGGACTAGCGGGGGAGGGGTGGATACGCAGTATTTT.